What follows are 3 T cell receptor beta chains derived from one specimen sequenced in a study of blood T cell repertoires in COVID-19. Sequencing was performed with immunoSEQ multiplex PCR; in TCRdb, only in-frame clones are kept and a portion is missing. The table has fewer than 400,000 clones, 90% to 95% seen once. The specimen was PBMCs or T cells enriched from blood (not recorded which). The receptors here all came from a woman aged 30 to 39 who had been exposed to COVID-19.

The V gene is TRBV10-3, the J gene TRBJ1-3; D gene uncertain. The V end was cut by 2 bases, the J end by 0 bases, with 5 bases between. The CDR3 extends over 14 amino acids. Germline values: CDR1 ENHRY, CDR2 SYGVKD. The CDR3 DNA reads TGTGCCATCAGTGAGCTGAGCTCTGGAAACACCATATATTTT. Translation: CAISELSSGNTIYF.

The rearrangement links TRBV18 to TRBJ2-1; TRBD2 matches 12 bases. CDR3 length equals 17 residues. Trimming took 0 bases from V and 9 from J; bases not matched to a gene: 9. The germline CDR1 and CDR2 sequences are KGHSH and LQKENI. This CDR3 is CASSPPRASGGETEQFF. CDR3 nucleotide sequence: TGTGCCAGCTCACCACCGAGGGCTAGCGGGGGGGAGACTGAGCAGTTCTTC.

V and J are TRBV27 and TRBJ2-3; tentative D call: TRBD1 (7 bases). The V end lost 0 bases, the J end lost 5 bases, and 21 bases lay between the germline ends. This CDR3 contains 18 residues. Per the germline V gene, CDR1 is MNHEY and CDR2 is SMNVEV (reference sequence). CDR3 sequence (DNA): TGTGCCAGCAGTTTATCGTATTCGGCAGGGGGGCTTTTAGATACGCAGTATTTT. Its translation is CASSLSYSAGGLLDTQYF.